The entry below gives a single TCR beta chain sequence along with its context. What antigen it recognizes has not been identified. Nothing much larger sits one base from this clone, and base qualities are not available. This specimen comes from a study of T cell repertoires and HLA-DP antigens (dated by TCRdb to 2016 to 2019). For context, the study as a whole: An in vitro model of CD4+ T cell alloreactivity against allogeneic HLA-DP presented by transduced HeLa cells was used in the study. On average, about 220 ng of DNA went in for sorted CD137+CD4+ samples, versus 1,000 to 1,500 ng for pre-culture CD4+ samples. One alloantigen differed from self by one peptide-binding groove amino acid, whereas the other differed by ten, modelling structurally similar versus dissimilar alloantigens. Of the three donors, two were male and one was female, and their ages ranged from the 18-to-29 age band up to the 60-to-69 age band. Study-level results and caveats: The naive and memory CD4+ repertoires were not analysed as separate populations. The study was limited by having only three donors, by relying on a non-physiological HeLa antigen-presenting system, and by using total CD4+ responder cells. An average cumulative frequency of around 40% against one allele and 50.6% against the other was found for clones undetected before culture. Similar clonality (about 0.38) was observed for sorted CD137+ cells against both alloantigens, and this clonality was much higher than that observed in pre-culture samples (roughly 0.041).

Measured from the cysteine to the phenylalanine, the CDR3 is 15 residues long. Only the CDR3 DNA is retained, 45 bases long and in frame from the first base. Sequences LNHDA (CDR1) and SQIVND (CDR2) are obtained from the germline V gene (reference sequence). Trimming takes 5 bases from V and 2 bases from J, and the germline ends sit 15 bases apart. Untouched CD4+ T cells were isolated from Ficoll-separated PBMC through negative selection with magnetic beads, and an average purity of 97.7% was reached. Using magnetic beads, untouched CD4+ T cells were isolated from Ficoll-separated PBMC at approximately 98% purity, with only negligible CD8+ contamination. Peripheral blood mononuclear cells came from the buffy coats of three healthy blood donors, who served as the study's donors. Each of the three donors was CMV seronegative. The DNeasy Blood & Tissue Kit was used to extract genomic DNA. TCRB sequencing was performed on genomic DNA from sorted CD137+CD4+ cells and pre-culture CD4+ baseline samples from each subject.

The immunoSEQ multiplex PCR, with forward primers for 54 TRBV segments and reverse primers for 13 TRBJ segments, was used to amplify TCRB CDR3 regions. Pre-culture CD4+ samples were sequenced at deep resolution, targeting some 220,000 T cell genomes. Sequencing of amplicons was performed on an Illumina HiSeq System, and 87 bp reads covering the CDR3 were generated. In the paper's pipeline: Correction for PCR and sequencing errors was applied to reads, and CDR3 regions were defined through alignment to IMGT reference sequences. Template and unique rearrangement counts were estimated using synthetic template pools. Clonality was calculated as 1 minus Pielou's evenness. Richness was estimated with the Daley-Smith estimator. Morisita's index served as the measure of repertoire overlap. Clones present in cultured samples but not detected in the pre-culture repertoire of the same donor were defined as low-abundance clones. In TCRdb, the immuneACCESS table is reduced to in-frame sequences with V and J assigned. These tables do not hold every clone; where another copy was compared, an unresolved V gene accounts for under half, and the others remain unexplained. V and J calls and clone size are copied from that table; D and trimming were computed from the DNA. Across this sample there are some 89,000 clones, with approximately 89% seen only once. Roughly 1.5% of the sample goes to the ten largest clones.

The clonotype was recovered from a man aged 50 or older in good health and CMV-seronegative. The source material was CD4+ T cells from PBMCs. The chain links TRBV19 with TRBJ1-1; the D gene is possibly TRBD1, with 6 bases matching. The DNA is TGTGCCAGTAGTGATCGCAGGGGTCGTAACACTGAAGCTTTCTTT. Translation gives CASSDRRGRNTEAFF. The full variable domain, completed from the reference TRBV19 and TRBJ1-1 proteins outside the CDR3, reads DGGITQSPKYLFRKEGQNVTLSCEQNLNHDAMYWYRQDPGQGLRLIYYSQIVNDFQKGDIAEGYSVSREKKESFPLTVTSAQKNPTAFYLCASSDRRGRNTEAFFGQGTRLTVV.